Following are 7 T cell receptor beta chains from one sample sequenced in a study of blood T cell repertoires in COVID-19. Profiled with immunoSEQ multiplex PCR; TCRdb holds only in-frame clones, not every one. The sample lists 350,000 or so clones, 85% to 90% seen once, with approximately 0.97% in the top ten. Material: PBMCs or T cells enriched from blood (not recorded which). The receptors derive from a woman aged 25 to 39 who had been exposed to COVID-19.

About this clone itself: One junction end disagrees with the germline gene, perhaps due to a read error. V gene TRBV6-1 combines with J gene TRBJ2-1, with D possibly being TRBD1 (5 bases). Germline assignment: CDR1 MNHNS and CDR2 SASEGT. The length of the CDR3 is 15 residues. The CDR3 DNA sequence: TGTGCCAGCAGGGAAGGGTGGGGCGTATACAATGAGCAGTTCTTC. It translates to CASREGWGVYNEQFF.

This chain links TRBV21-1 with TRBJ1-5; no DNA check was done on the table's D call, TRBD1. TRBV21-1 has pseudogene status. The CDR3 spans 20 residues. The CDR3 loop is CASSKAYSNGQGACNQPQHF. CDR3 DNA: TGTGCCAGCAGCAAAGCCTACTCAAATGGACAGGGGGCTTGCAATCAGCCCCAGCATTTT.

This sequence joins TRBV2 and TRBJ2-1, with D perhaps matching TRBD1 (6 bases). Trimming shortened V by 8 bases and J by 0 bases, and 14 bases separated the two germline ends. The germline gives CDR1 SNHLY, CDR2 FYNNEI. The CDR3 consists of 15 residues. This chain's CDR3 is CASQWQGISYNEQFF. DNA for the CDR3: TGTGCCAGCCAATGGCAGGGGATCTCCTACAATGAGCAGTTCTTC.

V usage is TRBV6-5 and J usage is TRBJ2-2; 7 nucleotides line up with TRBD1. The CDR3 runs to 14 residues. Germline V gene lookup returns CDR1 MNHEY and CDR2 SVGAGI. V shed 3 bases and J 8 bases; nucleotides not matched to a gene: 6. The CDR3 protein is CASSYPGGTGELFF. CDR3 in DNA: TGTGCCAGCAGTTATCCAGGGGGAACTGGGGAGCTGTTTTTT.

The V and J genes are TRBV5-1 and TRBJ1-2; TRBD1 matches at 9 bases. The CDR3 spans 14 residues. Germline CDR1 is SGHRS and CDR2 is YFSETQ. Unmatched junction bases numbered 4, after V lost 4 bases and J lost 3 bases. The CDR3 loop reads CASSVQGADYGYTF. CDR3 DNA: TGCGCCAGCAGCGTACAGGGGGCGGACTATGGCTACACCTTC.

The V call is TRBV5-1, the J call TRBJ2-7; perhaps TRBD2 as D (5 bases). The germline V gene encodes CDR1 SGHRS and CDR2 YFSETQ. This CDR3 region has 15 residues. V was shortened by 6 bases and J by 0 bases, with 16 bases between the two germline ends. This chain's CDR3 is CASTPAAGNSYEQYF. CDR3 in DNA: TGCGCCAGCACGCCTGCGGCGGGTAACTCCTACGAGCAGTACTTC.

This chain uses TRBV5-4 with TRBJ1-3, with D uncertain. This CDR3 contains 15 residues. V was shortened by 4 bases and J by 0 bases, with 11 bases between the two germline ends. Per the germline V gene, CDR1 is SGHNT and CDR2 is YYREEE (reference sequence). CDR3 region: CASSTEGGSGNTIYF. CDR3 bases: TGTGCCAGCAGCACCGAGGGAGGCTCTGGAAACACCATATATTTT.